A single T cell receptor (beta chain) is shown here with its context. 5'RACE with 10-nucleotide random UMIs generated the cDNA. Via MiXCR, TCRdb re-called the 5' RACE reads, giving one row per CDR3 protein. In the table there are approximately 9,400 distinct CDR3 sequences, 22% of which are singletons. This entry is derived from a study of neurological immune-mediated disorders. The sorted libraries were prepared using more than 850,000 CD4+ or CD8+ T cells that had themselves been sorted. After removal of 5 bases from V and 3 bases from J, the junction contained 5 bases not matched to a gene. This CDR3 spans 14 amino acids. CDR1 and CDR2 from the germline V gene are DFQATT and SNEGSKA (reference sequence).

This clonotype was sampled from a woman aged 40 to 55 with multiple sclerosis. Sequencing input: CD8+ T cells from blood. The chain joins TRBV20-1 to TRBJ2-7; TRBD2 matches 12 bases. The CDR3 reads CSAGGTSGLYEQYF. CDR3 nucleotide sequence: TGCAGTGCTGGGGGGACTAGCGGGCTCTACGAGCAGTACTTC.